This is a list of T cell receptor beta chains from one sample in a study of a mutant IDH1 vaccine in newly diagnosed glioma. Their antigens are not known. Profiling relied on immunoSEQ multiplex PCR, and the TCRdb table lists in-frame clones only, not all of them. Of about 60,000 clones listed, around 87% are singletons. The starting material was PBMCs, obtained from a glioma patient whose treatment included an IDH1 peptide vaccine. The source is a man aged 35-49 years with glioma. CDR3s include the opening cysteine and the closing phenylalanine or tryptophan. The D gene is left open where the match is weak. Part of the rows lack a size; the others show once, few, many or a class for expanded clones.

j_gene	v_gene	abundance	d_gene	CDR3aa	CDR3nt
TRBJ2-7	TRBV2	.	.	CASKPVLSYEQYF	TGTGCCAGCAAACCGGTGCTCTCCTACGAGCAGTACTTC
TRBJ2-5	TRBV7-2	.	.	CASSPYPEETQYF	TGTGCCAGCAGCCCGTACCCAGAAGAGACCCAGTACTTC
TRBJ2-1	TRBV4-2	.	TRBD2	CASSQDIGYRLADNEQFF	TGTGCCAGCAGCCAAGATATCGGTTACAGACTAGCGGACAATGAGCAGTTCTTC
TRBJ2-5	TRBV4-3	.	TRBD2	CASSQTSGRGGETQYF	TGCGCCAGCAGCCAAACTAGCGGGAGAGGGGGGGAGACCCAGTACTTC
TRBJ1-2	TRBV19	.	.	CASSMDSLSYGYTF	TGTGCCAGTAGTATGGACAGCCTTTCCTATGGCTACACCTTC
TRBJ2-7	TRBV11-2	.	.	CASSWISDGLGETGQYF	TGTGCCAGCAGCTGGATTTCGGACGGTCTCGGTGAAACTGGGCAGTACTTC
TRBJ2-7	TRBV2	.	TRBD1	CASSPGQGFYEQYF	TGTGCCAGCAGTCCGGGACAGGGGTTCTACGAGCAGTACTTC
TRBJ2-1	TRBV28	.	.	CASTKHLVYNEQFF	TGTGCCAGCACTAAACATCTAGTTTACAATGAGCAGTTCTTC
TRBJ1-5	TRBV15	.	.	CATSRDQTAYNQPQHF	TGTGCCACCAGCAGAGATCAGACAGCGTATAATCAGCCCCAGCATTTT
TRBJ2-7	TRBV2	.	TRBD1	CATRTGLDEQYF	TGTGCCACCAGGACAGGGCTTGACGAGCAGTACTTC
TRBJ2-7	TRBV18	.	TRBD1	CASSPRVTGTNEQYF	TGTGCCAGCTCACCACGGGTGACAGGGACGAACGAGCAGTACTTC
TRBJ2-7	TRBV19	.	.	CASSARKETLYEQYF	TGTGCCAGTAGTGCCCGTAAAGAAACGTTATACGAGCAGTACTTC
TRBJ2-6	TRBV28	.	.	CASSRRGRGAPGANVLTF	TGTGCCAGCAGCCGTCGCGGCAGGGGAGCCCCTGGGGCCAACGTCCTGACTTTC
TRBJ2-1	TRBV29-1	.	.	CSVVGSAYNEQFF	TGCAGCGTTGTTGGTAGCGCCTACAATGAGCAGTTCTTC
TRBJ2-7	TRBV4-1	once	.	CASSQVPSGGHEQYF	TGCGCCAGCAGCCAAGTCCCCTCTGGGGGCCACGAGCAGTACTTC